These T cell receptor beta chains were read from a single sample in a study of blood T cell repertoires in COVID-19. The protocol was immunoSEQ multiplex PCR, while the TCRdb copy is restricted to in-frame clones and leaves out a portion. The top ten hold 1.8% of the sample, which has around 110,000 clones, less than 95% seen once. Sequenced sample: peripheral blood. Source of these receptors: a human donor with active COVID-19. The donor label of this sample is uncertain. CDR3s include the opening cysteine and the closing phenylalanine or tryptophan. The D gene is left open where the match is weak. Clone size is shown for a subset of rows, as once, few, many or a class of expanded clone.

v_call: TRBV2; clone_size: once; j_call: TRBJ1-5; d_call: .; cdr3_nt: TGTGCCAGCAGTGTAGGGAGGGGAAGCAATCAGCCCCAGCATTTT; cdr3_aa: CASSVGRGSNQPQHF
v_call: TRBV6-5; clone_size: once; j_call: TRBJ1-4; d_call: TRBD1; cdr3_nt: TGTGCCAGCAGTTACTCAAGACAGGGGGGCGAAAAACTGTTTTTT; cdr3_aa: CASSYSRQGGEKLFF
v_call: TRBV19; clone_size: .; j_call: TRBJ2-2; d_call: TRBD1; cdr3_nt: TGTGCCATCCCCAGGGGGCCAGTCGGGGAGCTGTTTTTT; cdr3_aa: CAIPRGPVGELFF
v_call: TRBV11-1; clone_size: once; j_call: TRBJ2-1; d_call: .; cdr3_nt: TGTGCCAGCAGCTTCGCCGGGACTGGGGTCAATGAGCAGTTCTTC; cdr3_aa: CASSFAGTGVNEQFF
v_call: TRBV19; clone_size: .; j_call: TRBJ2-7; d_call: TRBD2; cdr3_nt: TGTGCCAGTAGTATAAGTACTAGCGGGGTCGGGGCCTACGAGCAGTACTTC; cdr3_aa: CASSISTSGVGAYEQYF
v_call: TRBV9; clone_size: .; j_call: TRBJ2-7; d_call: TRBD2; cdr3_nt: TGTGCCAGCAGCACCAGCGCGGGGGGTGAGCAGTACTTC; cdr3_aa: CASSTSAGGEQYF
v_call: TRBV11-2; clone_size: .; j_call: TRBJ1-1; d_call: TRBD1; cdr3_nt: TGTGCCAGGACAAACAGGACAGGAAAGAACACTGAAGCTTTCTTT; cdr3_aa: CARTNRTGKNTEAFF
v_call: TRBV27; clone_size: .; j_call: TRBJ1-1; d_call: .; cdr3_nt: TGTGCCAGCAGTTCTTACACAGGGACGACGGAAGCTTTCTTT; cdr3_aa: CASSSYTGTTEAFF
v_call: TRBV19; clone_size: .; j_call: TRBJ2-7; d_call: .; cdr3_nt: TGTGCCAGTAGTACTCCGACAGGCTACGAGCAGTACTTC; cdr3_aa: CASSTPTGYEQYF
v_call: TRBV11-2; clone_size: .; j_call: TRBJ2-1; d_call: .; cdr3_nt: TGTGCCAGCAGCTTAGCCTTGGGTAGGGGATACAATGAGCAGTTCTTC; cdr3_aa: CASSLALGRGYNEQFF
v_call: TRBV4-3; clone_size: .; j_call: TRBJ1-1; d_call: TRBD1; cdr3_nt: TGCGCCAGCAGCCAAGATAGGGGGGACAGGGTGGGGACTGAAGCTTTCTTT; cdr3_aa: CASSQDRGDRVGTEAFF
v_call: TRBV27; clone_size: .; j_call: TRBJ2-7; d_call: .; cdr3_nt: TGTGCCAGCAGTTTCGCAGGGCCCTACGAGCAGTACTTC; cdr3_aa: CASSFAGPYEQYF
v_call: TRBV10-3; clone_size: .; j_call: TRBJ2-3; d_call: TRBD2; cdr3_nt: TGTGCCATCAGAAAAAGCGGGGCCGAAGATACGCAGTATTTT; cdr3_aa: CAIRKSGAEDTQYF
v_call: TRBV7-9; clone_size: .; j_call: TRBJ1-4; d_call: TRBD1; cdr3_nt: TGTGCCAGCAGCCCGACAGGGAGGTGGGACGAAAAACTGTTTTTT; cdr3_aa: CASSPTGRWDEKLFF
v_call: TRBV7-8; clone_size: once; j_call: TRBJ1-3; d_call: TRBD1; cdr3_nt: TGTGCCAGCAGCTCGGACAGGGGGCTTAGAAACACCATATATTTT; cdr3_aa: CASSSDRGLRNTIYF
v_call: TRBV11-2; clone_size: .; j_call: TRBJ2-3; d_call: TRBD1; cdr3_nt: TGTGCCAGCAGCTTAGATGGGTCGGTGACAGGGTTTCGCACAGATACGCAGTATTTT; cdr3_aa: CASSLDGSVTGFRTDTQYF
v_call: TRBV7-9; clone_size: .; j_call: TRBJ2-7; d_call: .; cdr3_nt: TGTGCCAGCAGCTCGGACAGTGACGAGCAGTACTTC; cdr3_aa: CASSSDSDEQYF
v_call: TRBV6-5; clone_size: .; j_call: TRBJ2-1; d_call: .; cdr3_nt: TGTGCCAGCAGTCAAACTAGTTCCAACGAGCAGTTCTTC; cdr3_aa: CASSQTSSNEQFF
v_call: TRBV4-3; clone_size: .; j_call: TRBJ2-2; d_call: TRBD1; cdr3_nt: TGCGCCAGCAGCCAGGGACAGGGGGCGAAAACCGGGGAGCTGTTTTTT; cdr3_aa: CASSQGQGAKTGELFF
v_call: TRBV27; clone_size: .; j_call: TRBJ2-5; d_call: .; cdr3_nt: TGTGCCAGCAGTTCTCGGGGGGAGACCCAGTACTTC; cdr3_aa: CASSSRGETQYF
v_call: TRBV5-1; clone_size: .; j_call: TRBJ2-3; d_call: TRBD2; cdr3_nt: TGCGCCAGCAGCTTCCTAACTAGCGGGGGTGGTCAAGATACGCAGTATTTT; cdr3_aa: CASSFLTSGGGQDTQYF
v_call: TRBV28; clone_size: .; j_call: TRBJ2-1; d_call: TRBD2; cdr3_nt: TGTGCCAGCAGTTTGTCCTTTAGCGGGGGGGACAATGAGCAGTTCTTC; cdr3_aa: CASSLSFSGGDNEQFF
v_call: TRBV4-2; clone_size: .; j_call: TRBJ2-2; d_call: TRBD2; cdr3_nt: TGTGCCAACAGCCTACTAGCGGGGGGCACGAACACCGGGGAGCTGTTTTTT; cdr3_aa: CANSLLAGGTNTGELFF
v_call: TRBV19; clone_size: .; j_call: TRBJ2-7; d_call: TRBD1; cdr3_nt: TGTGCCAGTAGTATAGGGACAGGACCATCCTACGAGCAGTACTTC; cdr3_aa: CASSIGTGPSYEQYF
v_call: TRBV5-6; clone_size: .; j_call: TRBJ1-3; d_call: TRBD1; cdr3_nt: TGTGCCAGCAGCGCGACAGGGGGTCGCTCTGGAAACACCATATATTTT; cdr3_aa: CASSATGGRSGNTIYF
v_call: TRBV5-1; clone_size: .; j_call: TRBJ1-5; d_call: .; cdr3_nt: TGCGCCAGCAGCTTGGGTGCGGGGAATCAGCCCCAGCATTTT; cdr3_aa: CASSLGAGNQPQHF
v_call: TRBV29-1; clone_size: .; j_call: TRBJ2-7; d_call: TRBD2; cdr3_nt: TGCAGCGTTGAACGTCGCGGGGGGGCGCCCGAGCAGTACTTC; cdr3_aa: CSVERRGGAPEQYF
v_call: TRBV4-1; clone_size: .; j_call: TRBJ1-2; d_call: TRBD1; cdr3_nt: TGCGCCAGCAGCCAAGCGGGACAGGGGAATGGCTACACCTTC; cdr3_aa: CASSQAGQGNGYTF